These 21 T cell receptor beta chains originate from one sample sequenced in a study of Ad26.COV2.S vaccination and SARS-CoV-2 variants. Treatment defined: 19 received Ad26.COV2.S at low or high dose, single or two shots; about 5 received placebo; per-sample allocation not given. Day 63 after the first injection of vaccine or placebo was the sampling time. Generated by immunoSEQ multiplex PCR, the TCRdb table keeps only in-frame clones and is missing some. This sample yields fewer than 400,000 clones, of which under 90% are seen a single time; about 5.4% belongs to the top ten. Source: peripheral blood, taken in a trial of Ad26.COV2.S vaccine versus placebo. These receptor sequences come from a person between 18 and 65 years old who received the Ad26.COV2.S COVID-19 vaccine or a placebo.

This clone has a single count. The genes are TRBV4-3 and TRBJ1-1, with a possible D match to TRBD1 (5 bases). CDR1 is LGHNA and CDR2 is YSLEER in the germline V gene. The ends were cut back, 1 base at V and 3 bases at J, with 12 bases in the middle. CDR3 length equals 15 residues. In nucleotides, the CDR3 is TGCGCCAGCAGCCAAGGGATGGACACTTACACTGAAGCTTTCTTT. This translates into CASSQGMDTYTEAFF.

The J gene is TRBJ1-1, the V gene TRBV4-3, with D unclear. The V gene's germline CDR1 is LGHNA and CDR2 YSLEER. This CDR3 contains 16 residues. Trimming cost V 4 bases and J 1 base, with 16 bases left between them. The chain's CDR3 is CASSRSLGQENTEAFF. For the CDR3, the DNA is TGCGCCAGCAGCCGATCACTTGGGCAGGAGAACACTGAAGCTTTCTTT.

This clone was recorded only once. The chain carries TRBV18 and TRBJ2-1; TRBD1 agrees at 9 bases. This CDR3 has 15 amino acids. J gave up 5 bases and V 1 base, and 3 bases lay outside the gene matches. Germline CDR1 is KGHSH and CDR2 is LQKENI. CDR3 sequence reads: CASSPQGTGNNEQFF. CDR3 bases: TGTGCCAGCTCACCACAAGGGACAGGGAACAATGAGCAGTTCTTC.

The J gene is TRBJ2-5, the V gene TRBV7-9; the D gene is possibly TRBD2 (5 bases). V was shortened by 2 bases and J by 5 bases, with 6 bases between the two germline ends. Germline lookup yields CDR1 SEHNR and CDR2 FQNEAQ (reference sequence). This CDR3 is built from 12 residues. The CDR3 region is CASSLSGETQYF. In DNA form, the CDR3 reads TGTGCCAGCAGCTTATCGGGGGAGACCCAGTACTTC.

The chain joins TRBV15 to TRBJ1-2; 8 bases fit TRBD1. The ends lost 3 bases at V and 5 bases at J; junction bases unmatched: 5. Germline CDR1 is LNHNV and CDR2 is YYDKDF (reference sequence). This CDR3 is built from 14 residues. CDR3: CATSRSGTGYGYTF. DNA for the CDR3: TGTGCCACCAGCAGGTCCGGGACAGGTTATGGCTACACCTTC.

The chain combines TRBV6-5 with TRBJ2-5; D gene ambiguous. Germline CDR1 MNHEY, CDR2 SVGAGI. The CDR3 runs 15 residues. Trimming removed 0 bases at V and 1 base at J, with 9 bases between. In DNA, the CDR3 is TGTGCCAGCAGTTACTCTAGCCCCAGCCAAGAGACCCAGTACTTC. As protein: CASSYSSPSQETQYF.

The J gene is TRBJ1-6, the V gene TRBV5-5, with 8 nucleotides matching TRBD1. Germline CDR1 is SGHKS and CDR2 is YYEKEE (reference sequence). V shed 4 bases and J 9 bases; nucleotides not matched to a gene: 15. This CDR3 region has 17 residues. In DNA form, the CDR3 reads TGTGCCAGCAGCCAAGGGAACAGGGGGTTGGATGTTTCACCCCTCCACTTT. As protein: CASSQGNRGLDVSPLHF.

This sequence joins TRBV5-1 and TRBJ2-3; 10 bases are shared with TRBD2. The CDR3 is made up of 17 amino acids. Germline V gene data show CDR1 as SGHRS and CDR2 as YFSETQ. V lost 0 bases to trimming and J lost 4 bases; unmatched junction nucleotides: 8. CDR3 sequence reads: CASSLGLAGGRSDTQYF. The CDR3 DNA reads TGCGCCAGCAGCTTGGGATTAGCGGGGGGCCGCTCAGATACGCAGTATTTT.

The rearrangement uses TRBV29-1 and TRBJ2-2; no definite D call. The germline gives CDR1 SQVTM, CDR2 ANQGSEA. The CDR3 is made up of 15 amino acids. Deletions cut 7 bases from V and 6 bases from J, with 21 bases between. CDR3 sequence: CSASNDVDGSGELFF. In DNA form, the CDR3 reads TGCAGCGCCTCCAACGACGTGGACGGGTCCGGGGAGCTGTTTTTT.

The genes are TRBV6-1 and TRBJ1-5; D is unclear. The germline V and J ends were trimmed by 1 base and 0 bases, with 7 bases remaining between them. From germline, CDR1 is MNHNS and CDR2 SASEGT. There are 15 residues in the CDR3. CDR3 sequence: CASSEGWGSNQPQHF. Written as DNA, the CDR3 is TGTGCCAGCAGTGAAGGATGGGGTAGCAATCAGCCCCAGCATTTT.

This chain joins TRBV7-9 and TRBJ1-3, with D possibly TRBD1 on 6 matching bases. CDR3 length: 17 residues. Germline V gene sequence: CDR1 SEHNR, CDR2 FQNEAQ (reference sequence). V dropped 5 bases and J dropped 4 bases, with 21 bases sitting between them. The CDR3 region is CASSPRHREDAGNTIYF. As DNA, the CDR3 is TGTGCCAGCAGCCCAAGGCACAGGGAAGATGCCGGAAACACCATATATTTT.

The chain employs TRBV29-1 and TRBJ2-1, with D tentatively TRBD1 (5 bases). CDR3 length: 16 amino acids. Trimming took off 2 bases at V and 0 bases at J, with 14 bases between the two ends. CDR1 and CDR2 from the germline V gene are SQVTM and ANQGSEA. In nucleotides, the CDR3 is TGCAGCGTTGAACAGGGTAAGTGGGGCTCCTACAATGAGCAGTTCTTC. It translates to CSVEQGKWGSYNEQFF.

The chain has TRBV6-5 and TRBJ1-2, with D possibly being TRBD1 (6 bases). Germline CDR1 reads MNHEY; CDR2 reads SVGAGI. The CDR3 is 13 amino acids. Trimming took 7 bases from V and 4 from J, leaving 13 bases between them. Here the CDR3 reads CASTTGLIYGYTF. Here the CDR3 DNA reads TGTGCCAGCACGACAGGCCTTATCTATGGCTACACCTTC.

The chain is built from TRBV7-3 and TRBJ2-5; TRBD2 matches 8 bases. The CDR3 has 14 amino acids. V shed 2 bases and J 7 bases; nucleotides not matched to a gene: 6. Germline loops: CDR1 SGHTA, CDR2 FQGTGA. The CDR3 DNA reads TGTGCCAGCAGCTTATCGGGACTAGAGAGGACCCAGTACTTC. Amino acids: CASSLSGLERTQYF.

The chain carries TRBV3-1 (or the pseudogene TRBV3-2) and TRBJ1-2, with a weak D call TRBD1 (5 bases). The germline V gene has CDR1 LGHDT and CDR2 YNNKEL (reference sequence). Trimming left V 0 bases short and J 8 bases short, with 13 bases between. The CDR3 is 14 residues long. The CDR3 coding sequence is TGTGCCAGCAGCCAAGATGAGGTGGGACGGGGCTACACCTTC. Translated, it gives CASSQDEVGRGYTF.

V and J are TRBV15 and TRBJ2-7; no clear D. Germline V gives CDR1 LNHNV, CDR2 YYDKDF (reference sequence). The V end was cut by 0 bases, the J end by 9 bases, with 9 bases between. The CDR3 loop spans 12 amino acids. The CDR3 nucleotides read TGTGCCACCAGCAGAGATCAAGGTCTGCAGTACGTC. It translates to CATSRDQGLQYV.

This clone showed up just a few times. J is TRBJ2-2 and V is TRBV4-1; TRBD2 aligns across 8 bases. The germline V gene encodes CDR1 MGHRA and CDR2 YSYEKL. The CDR3 extends over 15 amino acids. V gave up 2 bases and J gave up 3 bases; unmatched junction bases: 2. The CDR3 DNA reads TGCGCCAGCAGCCAAAGCGGGGGCTACACCGGGGAGCTGTTTTTT. Amino acids: CASSQSGGYTGELFF.

V and J are TRBV9 and TRBJ1-6; 9 bases map to TRBD1. The CDR3 spans 14 residues. Germline lookup yields CDR1 SGDLS and CDR2 YYNGEE. Trimming took 2 bases from V and 10 from J; bases not matched to a gene: 4. The CDR3 region is CASSVGTGRSPLHF. DNA of the CDR3: TGTGCCAGCAGCGTCGGGACAGGGAGGTCACCCCTCCACTTT.

The chain is built from TRBV5-1 and TRBJ2-7, with D unresolved. CDR3 length: 15 residues. V was shortened by 1 base and J by 5 bases, with 16 bases between the two germline ends. Germline V gene lookup returns CDR1 SGHRS and CDR2 YFSETQ. CDR3 in amino acids: CASSLLGSGVDEQYF. CDR3 DNA: TGCGCCAGCAGCTTGCTGGGCAGTGGGGTCGACGAGCAGTACTTC.

V usage is TRBV7-9 and J usage is TRBJ1-6; TRBD1 is a possible D gene (6 bases). Trimming took 5 bases from V and 7 from J, leaving 12 bases between them. The CDR3 contains 14 residues. Looked up from germline, CDR1 is SEHNR and CDR2 is FQNEAQ (reference sequence). The DNA of the CDR3 is TGTGCCAGCAGCCCCGGACAGCAAAATTCACCCCTCCACTTT. It codes for CASSPGQQNSPLHF.

The rearrangement links TRBV21-1 to TRBJ1-2. TRBV21-1 is a documented pseudogene. The CDR3 has 14 residues. The CDR3 nucleotides are TGTGCCAGCAGCAAAGGGAGAGCGCCAAACGGCTACACCTTC. Amino acids: CASSKGRAPNGYTF.